This T cell receptor (beta chain) was obtained from a study of blood T cell repertoires in COVID-19. As for the study in general: Both acute and convalescent COVID-19 samples were obtained from the United States, Italy and Spain. The analysed material was cDNA or gDNA that came from T cells, B-cell-depleted T cells, or PBMCs.

V shed 4 bases and J shed 0 bases, with 13 bases lying between them. The germline gives CDR1 SGHRS, CDR2 YFSETQ. This CDR3 contains 16 residues. In the authors' workflow: Amplification of reference gene primers was used by the study to estimate nucleated cell counts. TCRdb's table, derived via immunoSEQ multiplex PCR, lists solely in-frame clones and lacks some. The D gene and trimming were derived from the DNA, and the V and J assignments and clone size from that table. The table lists approximately 74,000 clones, roughly 80% of them singletons. Sequencing used peripheral blood. The TCR was taken from a woman over 75 with active or convalescent COVID-19. The V gene is TRBV5-1, the J gene TRBJ1-4; D remains unclear. CDR3 bases: TGCGCCAGCAGCAATGGCGCCGGGTCAACTAATGAAAAACTGTTTTTT. Protein: CASSNGAGSTNEKLFF.